This TCR beta chain was observed in a study of shared clonotypes between healthy human individuals. Data came from immunoSEQ multiplex PCR; TCRdb stores just in-frame clones and leaves some out. The data show some 2.4 million clones, 90% to 95% seen once. Every donor, a Caucasian adult, lived in Nashville, Tennessee. Splitting the CD4+ cells yielded a CD45RA+ naive subset and a CD45RA-negative memory subset. Sequencing was carried out using naive CD4+ T cells from PBMCs. As for subset: CD45RA+ positively selected. This TCR came from a man in his late teens or twenties in good health. Some clones in this sample may be carry-over from other donors' samples.

CDR3 nucleotides: TGTGCCAGCAGCCCACAGGCCTACGGGGAGCTGTTTTTT. Translating gives CASSPQAYGELFF. This chain connects TRBV7-7 to TRBJ2-2; D possibly corresponds to TRBD1 (5 bases). The CDR3 is 13 residues long. Germline lookup yields CDR1 SSHAT and CDR2 FNYEAQ (reference sequence). V was pared by 5 bases and J by 7 bases, with 11 bases between. The complete variable domain, with remaining parts taken from reference TRBV7-7 and TRBJ2-2, reads GAGVSQSPRYKVTKRGQDVTLRCDPISSHATLYWYQQALGQGPEFLTYFNYEAQPDKSGLPSDRFSAERPEGSISTLTIQRTEQRDSAMYRCASSPQAYGELFFGEGSRLTVL.